This T cell receptor beta chain was captured by sequencing in a study of OX40 agonist ivuxolimab in advanced cancers. Whole-study context: Intravenous ivuxolimab was administered to patients every 2 weeks at 0.01 to 10 mg/kg. Cohort: around 79% men, mean age approximately 66, aged about 23 to 79.

With V trimmed by 6 bases and J by 4 bases, 7 bases remained unmatched. Germline V gene data show CDR1 as MDHEN and CDR2 as SYDVKM. The CDR3 runs to 16 residues. Blood was sampled at baseline, cycle 4 day 1, and cycle 7 day 1. The repertoire was sequenced with immunoSEQ multiplex PCR; TCRdb's copy has only in-frame clones and lacks some. The sample contains fewer than 100,000 clones, roughly 91% of which appear only once. Turning to this clone: The antigen remains unidentified.

The study's findings and limits: Partial responders at 0.1-3.0 mg/kg had among the lowest clonal expansion.

The origin of this receptor is an adult with an advanced solid tumor such as melanoma, head and neck, liver or kidney cancer. The chain recombines TRBV28 with TRBJ2-6; 9 nucleotides line up with TRBD1. Sample: CD4+ or CD8+ T cells sorted from blood, taken in a trial of the OX40 agonist ivuxolimab. CDR3 coding DNA: TGTGCCAGCAGAGGGGACAGGGTAGGCGGGGCCAACGTCCTGACTTTC. Translation gives CASRGDRVGGANVLTF.